The 10 T cell receptor beta chains in this list originate from one sample, sequenced in a study of T cells in Graves' hyperthyroidism and ophthalmopathy (dated by TCRdb to the late 2010s). Library preparation used multiplex PCR. Sequenced on an Illumina HiSeq 2000. The TCR beta CDR3 regions were amplified from RNA transcripts. The TCR CDR3 was subjected to a first round of RT-PCR using the HTBI primer set and the Qiagen OneStep RT-PCR kit. In-frame beta chains were kept once TCRdb had trimmed the public reads at Q25 with fastp and called clones with MiXCR. CDR3 protein sequences are deduplicated, and each keeps its most common genes and DNA. The sample table contains 300,000 to 450,000 distinct CDR3 sequences; only one count was recorded for about 15% of them. The ten largest clones capture around 20% of the sample. The sample was blood. The receptors stem from a woman in her twenties or thirties with Graves' ophthalmopathy.

In its sample, this clonotype was seen a few times. The chain uses TRBV27 and TRBJ2-5; a weak D match, TRBD2 (5 bases). Trimming removed 4 bases at V and 0 bases at J, with 6 bases between. The CDR3 runs 13 residues. Germline lookup yields CDR1 MNHEY and CDR2 SMNVEV (reference sequence). In DNA form, the CDR3 reads TGTGCCAGCAGTTACGGGAACCAAGAGACCCAGTACTTC. It specifies CASSYGNQETQYF.

This clonotype was seen more than once but under ten times. A read error may explain this, as a much larger clone is one base away. The chain links TRBV12-3 or TRBV12-4 to TRBJ1-4, with TRBD1 matching over 7 bases. V shed 6 bases and J 0 bases; nucleotides not matched to a gene: 1. This CDR3 has 14 residues. The CDR3 sequence is CASRDRTTNEKLFF. In DNA form, the CDR3 reads TGTGCCAGCAGGGACAGGACAACTAATGAAAAACTGTTTTTT.

The chain links TRBV20-1 to TRBJ2-7; the D gene could be TRBD1 or TRBD2 (7 bases each). The CDR3 covers 16 residues. V lost 5 bases, J lost 2 bases, and 22 bases lay in between. Germline V gene data show CDR1 as DFQATT and CDR2 as SNEGSKA (reference sequence). The CDR3 loop reads CSAQGGMGLPTYEQYF. In nucleotides, the CDR3 is TGCAGTGCTCAGGGGGGGATGGGACTTCCGACCTACGAGCAGTACTTC.

This clonotype was counted many times. This chain links TRBV9 with TRBJ1-1; D may be TRBD1 (5 bases). The germline CDR1 and CDR2 sequences are SGDLS and YYNGEE. V shed 3 bases and J shed 3 bases, with 12 bases lying between them. The CDR3 loop spans 14 amino acids. CDR3 in DNA: TGTGCCAGCAGCGCGGGGGGGGTCGACACTGAAGCTTTCTTT. This sequence encodes CASSAGGVDTEAFF.

This clonotype occurred many times. The gene calls are TRBV2 and TRBJ2-3; TRBD2 matches at 8 bases. The germline gives CDR1 SNHLY, CDR2 FYNNEI. There are 14 residues in the CDR3. The junction had 9 bases not matched to a gene; V was cut back by 8 bases and J by 5 bases. The CDR3 loop is CASEAGLVIDTQYF. The DNA of the CDR3 is TGTGCCAGCGAAGCGGGACTAGTCATAGATACGCAGTATTTT. Full variable domain (missing parts from reference TRBV2 and TRBJ2-3): EPEVTQTPSHQVTQMGQEVILRCVPISNHLYFYWYRQILGQKVEFLVSFYNNEISEKSEIFDDQFSVERPDGSNFTLKIRSTKLEDSAMYFCASEAGLVIDTQYFGPGTRLTVL.

At least ten counts were recorded for this clonotype. The J gene is TRBJ1-3, the V gene TRBV28; no firm D call. CDR1 is MDHEN, CDR2 SYDVKM, per germline. There are 14 residues in the CDR3. V lost 7 bases and J lost 3, with 13 bases in between. CDR3 sequence reads: CASTPTGNGNTIYF. The CDR3 DNA reads TGTGCCAGCACGCCGACGGGTAATGGAAACACCATATATTTT.

This chain uses TRBV6-5 with TRBJ1-6; 8 nucleotides match TRBD1. Germline values: CDR1 MNHEY, CDR2 SVGAGI. This CDR3 contains 16 residues. The V gene end was trimmed by 0 bases and the J gene end by 9 bases; junction bases not matched to a gene: 7. As DNA, the CDR3 is TGTGCCAGCAGTTACTCGTCAGGGGGCGTTGGTTCACCCCTCCACTTT. Protein product: CASSYSSGGVGSPLHF.

This clonotype has at least ten counts. V gene TRBV7-9 combines with J gene TRBJ2-4, with 10 bases aligning to TRBD2. The CDR3 is 16 residues long. The trim removed 4 bases at V and 2 bases at J, leaving 5 bases unmatched. CDR1 and CDR2 from the germline V gene are SEHNR and FQNEAQ (reference sequence). The CDR3 DNA reads as TGTGCCAGCAGCTCGACTAGCGGGTTTTCCAAAAACATTCAGTACTTC. Protein: CASSSTSGFSKNIQYF.

This clonotype was detected only a few times. This rearrangement joins TRBV19 to TRBJ1-1; 8 bases are a match to TRBD1. The CDR3 spans 13 residues. Per germline, CDR1 LNHDA and CDR2 SQIVND (reference sequence). V gave up 4 bases and J gave up 6 bases; unmatched junction bases: 4. The CDR3 DNA sequence: TGTGCCAGTAGTACCTCGACAGGGGCTGAAGCTTTCTTT. As protein: CASSTSTGAEAFF.

This clonotype was seen at least ten times. The rearrangement links TRBV29-1 to TRBJ1-5; no clear D. CDR1 and CDR2 from the germline V gene are SQVTM and ANQGSEA. The CDR3 spans 14 residues. V was clipped by 0 bases and J by 6 bases, with 12 bases between them. CDR3 protein: CSVEEGGTGQPQHF. The CDR3 bases are TGCAGCGTTGAAGAAGGAGGCACGGGTCAGCCCCAGCATTTT.